These T cell receptor beta chains were read from a single sample in a study of T cell responses to AZD1222 COVID-19 vaccine. Generated by immunoSEQ multiplex PCR, the TCRdb table keeps only in-frame clones and is missing some. The sample records under 150,000 clones, approximately 86% being singletons. The source material was peripheral blood, sampled 28 days after the second AZD1222 dose. These receptors were collected from an adult who received the AZD1222 COVID-19 vaccine. CDR3s include the opening cysteine and the closing phenylalanine or tryptophan. The order of the fields is CDR3 length, J gene, V gene, clone size, D gene, CDR3 protein, CDR3 DNA. The D gene is left open where the match is weak. Size tells how often a clone was seen (once, few, many) or the class of an expanded clone, and some rows leave it out.

13 TRBJ2-7 TRBV19 . . CASSIPSSYEQYF TGTGCCAGTAGTATCCCATCCTCCTACGAGCAGTACTTC
16 TRBJ1-4 TRBV5-5 . . CASSPTASQGHEKLFF TGTGCCAGCAGCCCCACGGCAAGTCAAGGCCATGAAAAACTGTTTTTT
12 TRBJ1-2 TRBV10-3 . TRBD1 CAISGGQFGYTF TGTGCCATCAGTGGGGGACAGTTCGGCTACACCTTC
14 TRBJ1-1 TRBV9 . . CASSVAPWDTEAFF TGTGCCAGCAGCGTAGCTCCGTGGGACACTGAAGCTTTCTTT
14 TRBJ1-5 TRBV18 . TRBD1 CASSRTGANQPQHF TGTGCCAGCTCACGGACAGGGGCCAATCAGCCCCAGCATTTT
14 TRBJ1-1 TRBV3-1/TRBV3-2 . . CASSHGGRGVEAFF TGTGCCAGCAGCCACGGTGGCAGGGGCGTTGAAGCTTTCTTT
17 TRBJ2-1 TRBV5-6 once TRBD1 CASSRDRGRDVGNEQFF TGTGCCAGCAGCCGGGACAGGGGCCGAGATGTAGGTAATGAGCAGTTCTTC
15 TRBJ2-3 TRBV19 . . CASSIGWASGDTQYF TGTGCCAGTAGTATTGGCTGGGCCTCGGGTGATACGCAGTATTTT
14 TRBJ2-3 TRBV5-4 . . CASSLWGSSDTQYF TGTGCCAGCAGCCTCTGGGGTAGTTCAGATACGCAGTATTTT
18 TRBJ2-3 TRBV19 . TRBD2 CASSIIGSGGPGTDTQYF TGTGCCAGTAGTATAATCGGTAGCGGGGGCCCTGGCACAGATACGCAGTATTTT
14 TRBJ2-2 TRBV6-4 once . CASSLEQGTGELFF TGTGCCAGCAGCCTCGAACAGGGAACCGGGGAGCTGTTTTTT
14 TRBJ1-1 TRBV30 . . CAWSSTPTNTEAFF TGTGCCTGGAGTTCCACCCCGACGAACACTGAAGCTTTCTTT
14 TRBJ2-3 TRBV6-5 . TRBD2 CAAQRAGDRDTQYF TGTGCCGCTCAACGAGCGGGAGACAGGGATACGCAGTATTTT
13 TRBJ2-5 TRBV10-2 . . CASSDTRQETQYF TGCGCCAGCAGTGACACTCGACAAGAGACCCAGTACTTC
12 TRBJ1-3 TRBV30 . . CAFPGPGNTIYF TGTGCCTTCCCAGGGCCTGGAAACACCATATATTTT
14 TRBJ1-5 TRBV2 . . CASKAVDSNQPQHF TGTGCCTCCAAAGCGGTCGATAGCAATCAGCCCCAGCATTTT
16 TRBJ2-3 TRBV5-1 . TRBD2 CASSPGLAGGGDTQYF TGCGCCAGCAGCCCCGGACTAGCGGGGGGGGGAGATACGCAGTATTTT
13 TRBJ2-2 TRBV7-3 . . CASGLLNTGELFF TGTGCCAGCGGGCTACTCAACACCGGGGAGCTGTTTTTT
13 TRBJ1-1 TRBV27 . . CASSGQFRTEAFF TGTGCCAGCAGTGGGCAGTTTCGGACTGAAGCTTTCTTT
17 TRBJ2-1 TRBV11-3 . TRBD2 CAPLSGTSGLSYNEQFF TGTGCCCCCTTATCCGGGACTAGCGGACTGTCCTACAATGAGCAGTTCTTC
14 TRBJ2-1 TRBV5-1 . . CASSSYGTHNEQFF TGCGCCAGCAGCTCCTATGGGACTCACAATGAGCAGTTCTTC
18 TRBJ2-1 TRBV27 . . CASSFRDSGRDTYNEQFF TGTGCCAGCAGTTTCCGGGACAGCGGGAGAGATACATACAATGAGCAGTTCTTC
17 TRBJ1-4 TRBV19 . . CATQGRGERRLSEKLFF TGTGCCACCCAGGGCAGGGGCGAGCGGCGATTAAGTGAAAAACTGTTTTTT
14 TRBJ2-5 TRBV12-5 . TRBD1 CASGLGTGQETQYF TGTGCTAGTGGTCTAGGGACAGGGCAAGAGACCCAGTACTTC
16 TRBJ2-3 TRBV6-2/TRBV6-3 . TRBD2 CASSYSSGGTWDTQYF TGTGCCAGCAGTTATTCCAGCGGGGGGACCTGGGATACGCAGTATTTT
12 TRBJ1-2 TRBV6-5 . . CASETPPGGYTF TGTGCCAGCGAGACACCCCCGGGTGGCTACACCTTC
11 TRBJ1-2 TRBV6-4 . . CAIGQYYGYTF TGTGCCATCGGACAGTACTATGGCTACACCTTC
14 TRBJ1-6 TRBV6-5 . . CASRPGWENSPLHF TGTGCCAGCAGGCCGGGTTGGGAGAATTCACCCCTCCACTTT
16 TRBJ1-6 TRBV5-1 . . CASSLETAEMNSPLHF TGCGCCAGCAGCTTGGAGACAGCGGAAATGAATTCACCCCTCCACTTT
15 TRBJ1-1 TRBV6-5 . . CASRPSGQSVTEAFF TGTGCCAGCAGGCCATCGGGACAATCGGTAACTGAAGCTTTCTTT
15 TRBJ2-7 TRBV5-4 . TRBD1 CASSEPGTGGREQYF TGTGCCAGCAGCGAGCCGGGGACAGGTGGCCGAGAGCAGTACTTC
14 TRBJ2-7 TRBV5-1 once TRBD1 CASSPRTGQDEQYF TGCGCCAGCAGCCCCCGGACAGGGCAGGACGAGCAGTACTTC
18 TRBJ2-3 TRBV28 once TRBD2 CASSPWGVLAGSTDTQYF TGTGCCAGCAGTCCCTGGGGGGTCCTAGCGGGGAGCACAGATACGCAGTATTTT